Below are 15 T cell receptor beta chains sequenced from a single sample in a study of Ad26.COV2.S vaccination and SARS-CoV-2 variants. Clones were sequenced by immunoSEQ multiplex PCR, and TCRdb holds only the in-frame ones, with some missing. The sample includes 350,000 to 450,000 clones, around 89% of them seen just once. Treatment described: 15 to 20 received Ad26.COV2.S at low or high dose, single or two shots; 5 received placebo; per-sample allocation not given. Sampling happened 63 days after the first vaccine or placebo injection. This material consisted of peripheral blood, taken in a trial of Ad26.COV2.S vaccine versus placebo. Receptor source: a person aged 18-60 years who received the Ad26.COV2.S COVID-19 vaccine or a placebo.

This clone was observed a handful of times. This rearrangement joins TRBV11-2 to TRBJ2-2; D uncertain. V lost 3 bases and J lost 3, with 11 bases in between. This CDR3 spans 15 amino acids. Germline CDR1 is SGHAT and CDR2 is FQNNGV. DNA of the CDR3: TGTGCCAGCAGCTTGATGGGCCTAGACACCGGGGAGCTGTTTTTT. Amino acid sequence: CASSLMGLDTGELFF.

This chain links TRBV6-2 or TRBV6-3 with TRBJ2-7; the match to TRBD1 covers 7 bases. The CDR3 extends over 13 amino acids. The V segment lost 6 bases and the J segment 4 bases; nucleotides outside the gene matches: 6. Germline V gene lookup returns CDR1 MNHEY and CDR2 SVGEGT. CDR3 nucleotide sequence: TGTGCCAGCAGCCAGACAGGGAAATACGAGCAGTACTTC. Protein product: CASSQTGKYEQYF.

This clone has only a few counts. V is TRBV28 and J is TRBJ2-7, with 8 bases aligning to TRBD1. This CDR3 contains 14 residues. The germline CDR1 and CDR2 sequences are MDHEN and SYDVKM. The junction had 8 bases not matched to a gene; V was cut back by 6 bases and J by 4 bases. Written as DNA, the CDR3 is TGTGCCAGCAGGGATAGGGACAGGTTGTACGAGCAGTACTTC. Protein sequence: CASRDRDRLYEQYF.

The chain has TRBV5-1 and TRBJ2-2; the D is unclear. Germline lookup yields CDR1 SGHRS and CDR2 YFSETQ. Trimming took 4 bases from V and 4 from J, leaving 11 bases between them. This CDR3 is 14 amino acids long. The CDR3 DNA sequence: TGCGCCAGCAGCCCCGCAGGCAGCACCGGGGAGCTGTTTTTT. This codes for CASSPAGSTGELFF. Looking up the rest from reference TRBV5-1 and TRBJ2-2 gives the full variable domain: KAGVTQTPRYLIKTRGQQVTLSCSPISGHRSVSWYQQTPGQGLQFLFEYFSETQRNKGNFPGRFSGRQFSNSRSEMNVSTLELGDSALYLCASSPAGSTGELFFGEGSRLTVL.

The chain joins TRBV11-3 to TRBJ2-3; D not certain. Trimming took off 2 bases at V and 6 bases at J, with 6 bases between the two ends. The CDR3 has 12 residues. Germline assignment: CDR1 SGHNT and CDR2 YENEEA. The CDR3 loop reads CASSLRIDTQYF. For the CDR3, the DNA is TGTGCCAGCAGCTTAAGGATTGATACGCAGTATTTT.

This chain uses TRBV28 with TRBJ1-1; D remains ambiguous. CDR3 length: 12 amino acids. Germline-derived CDR1 and CDR2 are MDHEN and SYDVKM. V shed 3 bases and J shed 6 bases, with 8 bases lying between them. CDR3 in amino acids: CASSLEGAEAFF. In nucleotides, the CDR3 is TGTGCCAGCAGTTTGGAGGGTGCTGAAGCTTTCTTT. The full variable domain, its missing parts supplied by reference TRBV28 and TRBJ1-1, is DVKVTQSSRYLVKRTGEKVFLECVQDMDHENMFWYRQDPGLGLRLIYFSYDVKMKEKGDIPEGYSVSREKKERFSLILESASTNQTSMYLCASSLEGAEAFFGQGTRLTVV.

The J gene is TRBJ2-7, the V gene TRBV7-2; D may be TRBD1 (6 bases). Germline loops: CDR1 SGHTA, CDR2 FQGNSA. Trimming removed 1 base at V and 5 bases at J, with 12 bases between. The CDR3 runs to 14 residues. CDR3 protein: CASSLDGAGDEQYF. CDR3 bases: TGTGCCAGCAGCTTAGATGGGGCAGGGGACGAGCAGTACTTC.

The J gene is TRBJ1-5, the V gene TRBV27; no firm D call. Per germline, CDR1 MNHEY and CDR2 SMNVEV (reference sequence). Deletions cut 4 bases from V and 2 bases from J, with 9 bases between. There are 14 residues in the CDR3. This CDR3 is CASSSRTRNQPQHF. The DNA for the CDR3 is TGTGCCAGCAGTTCACGGACTCGCAATCAGCCCCAGCATTTT.

The CDR3 bases are TGTGCCAGCAGATCTACAACCAACTATGGCTACACCTTC. Translating it yields CASRSTTNYGYTF. This chain uses TRBV6-5 with TRBJ1-2, with D uncertain. CDR1 and CDR2 from the germline V gene are MNHEY and SVGAGI. CDR3 length: 13 residues. Trimming stripped 6 bases from V and 2 bases from J, with 10 bases between.

CDR3 bases: TGTGCCAGCAGACGGGGGATCGGAAACACCATATATTTT. This sequence encodes CASRRGIGNTIYF. J is TRBJ1-3 and V is TRBV11-3, with D maybe TRBD1 (5 bases). The germline V and J ends were trimmed by 6 bases and 4 bases, with 10 bases remaining between them. The CDR3 covers 13 residues. The germline CDR1 and CDR2 sequences are SGHNT and YENEEA.

V and J are TRBV6-5 and TRBJ2-3; D is uncertain. The CDR3 totals 12 residues. Germline-derived CDR1 and CDR2 are MNHEY and SVGAGI. V lost 1 base to trimming and J lost 2 bases, with 1 base between them. The CDR3 loop reads CASSYYTDTQYF. The CDR3 DNA reads as TGTGCCAGCAGTTACTACACAGATACGCAGTATTTT.

CDR3 coding DNA: TGCGCCAGCACCAGGGGGAACACCGGGGAGCTGTTTTTT. The encoded protein is CASTRGNTGELFF. The gene calls are TRBV10-2 and TRBJ2-2; maybe TRBD1 (6 bases). Between the trimmed V and J ends, which lost 7 bases and 1 base, there was a span of 7 bases. This CDR3 is built from 13 residues. Germline CDR1 WSHSY, CDR2 SAAADI.

This chain links TRBV28 with TRBJ2-6, with D unclear. V shed 8 bases and J shed 4 bases, with 18 bases lying between them. Germline V CDR1 and CDR2: MDHEN, SYDVKM. The CDR3 consists of 16 residues. The CDR3: CASGIGRLPGANVLTF. CDR3 nucleotides: TGTGCCAGCGGAATCGGAAGGCTTCCCGGGGCCAACGTCCTGACTTTC.

This rearrangement joins TRBV6-5 to TRBJ2-7; D is possibly TRBD2 (5 bases). This CDR3 is 11 amino acids long. From germline, CDR1 is MNHEY and CDR2 SVGAGI. V lost 8 bases, J lost 8 bases, and 13 bases lay in between. CDR3 DNA sequence: TGTGCCAGCGGAGGACCCGGGCAGCAGTACTTC. Amino acid sequence: CASGGPGQQYF.

This sequence joins TRBV28 and TRBJ1-2; tentatively, D is TRBD1 (5 bases). This CDR3 contains 13 residues. Germline-derived CDR1 and CDR2 are MDHEN and SYDVKM. V lost 8 bases and J 5 bases, leaving 15 bases between the germline ends. This chain's CDR3 is CASYATGPYGYTF. CDR3 DNA sequence: TGTGCCAGCTACGCCACAGGCCCTTATGGCTACACCTTC.